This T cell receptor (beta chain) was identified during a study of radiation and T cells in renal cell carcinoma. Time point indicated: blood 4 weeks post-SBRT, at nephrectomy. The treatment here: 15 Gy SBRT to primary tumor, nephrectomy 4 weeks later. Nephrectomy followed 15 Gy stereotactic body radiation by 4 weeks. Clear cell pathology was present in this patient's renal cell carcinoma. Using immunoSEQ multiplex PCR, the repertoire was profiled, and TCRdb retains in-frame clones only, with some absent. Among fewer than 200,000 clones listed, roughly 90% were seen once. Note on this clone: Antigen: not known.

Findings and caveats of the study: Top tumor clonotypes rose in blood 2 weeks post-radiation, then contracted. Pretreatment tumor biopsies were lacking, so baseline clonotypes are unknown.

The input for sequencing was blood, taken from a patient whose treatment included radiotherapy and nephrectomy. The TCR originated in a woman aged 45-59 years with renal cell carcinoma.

Here the CDR3 DNA reads TGCAGCGTTGAAGATTGGGGGAATGGCTACACCTTC. As protein: CSVEDWGNGYTF. The V gene is TRBV29-1, the J gene TRBJ1-2; weak D call: TRBD1 (5 bases). CDR1 and CDR2 from the germline V gene are SQVTM and ANQGSEA. The CDR3 is 12 amino acids. The V gene lost 0 bases and the J gene lost 6 bases, with 8 bases spanning the gap.